Listed here are 3 T cell receptor beta chains from one sample, sequenced in a study of T cells expressing NK-cell markers (TCRdb year 2020). Receptor libraries were prepared by 5' RACE. The run used an Illumina HiSeq 2000. The reads were reprocessed in TCRdb, with one entry per CDR3 protein sequence and no accompanying DNA. In this sample's table one finds around 470,000 distinct CDR3 sequences. The ten largest clonotypes hold 1.4% of the sample. Sequenced input: blood T cells: a sorted CD56 or NKG2C T cell subset, CD4+ or CD8+ T cells, or bulk PBMC T cells (not recorded which). The source of these receptors is a woman aged 50 to 60 in good health. Donor details come from another sample of the same person, matched by shared clones.

The chain links TRBV2 to TRBJ2-1; absent DNA, TCRdb's TRBD2 call cannot be checked. CDR1 is SNHLY, CDR2 FYNNEI, per germline. CDR3 length: 15 residues. The CDR3 reads CASSERLAPADEQFF.

This chain connects TRBV20-1 to TRBJ2-3; TCRdb outputs TRBD2, but without DNA this stays unchecked. The CDR3 length is 16 residues. Germline V gives CDR1 DFQATT, CDR2 SNEGSKA (reference sequence). The CDR3 sequence: CSARHIGRAFSDTQYF.

The chain is built from TRBV28 and TRBJ1-5; TCRdb reports TRBD1, a call that lacks DNA to check it against. The V gene's germline CDR1 is MDHEN and CDR2 SYDVKM. CDR3 size: 18 residues. The CDR3 protein is CASSSFGQVLNSNQPQHF.